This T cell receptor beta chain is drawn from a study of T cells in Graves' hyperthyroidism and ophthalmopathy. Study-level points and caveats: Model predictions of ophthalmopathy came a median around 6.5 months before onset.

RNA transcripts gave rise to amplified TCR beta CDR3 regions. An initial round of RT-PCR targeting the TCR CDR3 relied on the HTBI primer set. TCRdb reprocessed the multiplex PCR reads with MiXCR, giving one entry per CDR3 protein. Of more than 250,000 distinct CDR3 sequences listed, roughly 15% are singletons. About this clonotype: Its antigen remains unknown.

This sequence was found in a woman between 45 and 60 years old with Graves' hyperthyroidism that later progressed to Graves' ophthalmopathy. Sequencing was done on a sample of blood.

The CDR3 spells CASSVNTYNEQFF. For the CDR3, the DNA is TGTGCCAGCAGCGTAAATACCTACAATGAGCAGTTCTTC. V is TRBV9 and J is TRBJ2-1; D uncertain. Trimming took off 1 base at V and 2 bases at J, with 4 bases between the two ends. CDR3 size: 13 residues. Germline CDR1 SGDLS, CDR2 YYNGEE.